The next 9 T cell receptor beta chains were all read from a single sample in a study of cytotoxic CD8 clonotypes in ibrutinib-treated CLL. Sequenced by immunoSEQ multiplex PCR; TCRdb stores in-frame clones only, minus some. The sample has hundreds of thousands of clones, under 80% seen once; the top ten hold about 16%. The specimen comprised PBMCs, sampled after 24 months of ibrutinib treatment. These receptors were taken from a human donor with chronic lymphocytic leukemia.

The sample holds a few counts of this clone. V is TRBV28 and J is TRBJ1-6; D unclear. The CDR3 is 14 residues long. The V gene's germline CDR1 is MDHEN and CDR2 SYDVKM. Trimming cost V 6 bases and J 0 bases, with 6 bases left between them. CDR3 in amino acids: CASSGSSYNSPLHF. In nucleotides, the CDR3 is TGTGCCAGCAGCGGGAGCTCCTATAATTCACCCCTCCACTTT. The whole variable domain, remainder taken from reference TRBV28 and TRBJ1-6, is DVKVTQSSRYLVKRTGEKVFLECVQDMDHENMFWYRQDPGLGLRLIYFSYDVKMKEKGDIPEGYSVSREKKERFSLILESASTNQTSMYLCASSGSSYNSPLHFGNGTRLTVT.

V and J are TRBV7-2 and TRBJ1-5; no clear D. Trimming cost V 5 bases and J 8 bases, with 10 bases left between them. This CDR3 comprises 12 residues. Germline lookup yields CDR1 SGHTA and CDR2 FQGNSA. DNA for the CDR3: TGTGCCAGCAGCGACACGTATGAGCCCCAGCATTTT. Its translation is CASSDTYEPQHF.

The chain is built from TRBV28 and TRBJ2-7; D tentatively fits TRBD1 or TRBD2 (5 bases each). V dropped 2 bases and J dropped 7 bases, with 15 bases sitting between them. The CDR3 totals 14 residues. Germline lookup yields CDR1 MDHEN and CDR2 SYDVKM. The CDR3 nucleotides are TGTGCCAGCAGTTTAGGGACGGGAAGGGGTGAGCAGTACTTC. Translating gives CASSLGTGRGEQYF.

This clone was observed a handful of times. V and J are TRBV9 and TRBJ2-1; TRBD2 matches 13 bases. The CDR3 runs 15 residues. In germline, CDR1 is SGDLS, CDR2 YYNGEE. With 2 bases clipped from V and 13 bases from J, the junction kept 9 bases outside the gene matches. The CDR3 loop is CASSVFGTSGKEQFF. In DNA form, the CDR3 reads TGTGCCAGCAGCGTTTTCGGGACTAGCGGGAAGGAACAGTTCTTC.

The genes are TRBV14 and TRBJ2-2, with D hard to call. The CDR3 has 15 amino acids. The V gene's germline CDR1 is SGHDN and CDR2 FVKESK. Trimming removed 4 bases at V and 7 bases at J, with 16 bases between. The CDR3: CASSLWADRGGELFF. Written as DNA, the CDR3 is TGTGCCAGCAGCCTCTGGGCGGATCGAGGCGGGGAGCTGTTTTTT.

This clone was observed once. This chain connects TRBV9 to TRBJ1-2, with TRBD1 as a possible D gene (5 bases). This CDR3 region has 14 residues. The V gene lost 4 bases and the J gene lost 6 bases, with 16 bases spanning the gap. Per germline, CDR1 SGDLS and CDR2 YYNGEE. In nucleotides, the CDR3 is TGTGCCAGCAGCACACAACGGTGGGGGGATGGCTACACCTTC. Its translation is CASSTQRWGDGYTF. The full variable domain, with the rest looked up from reference TRBV9 and TRBJ1-2, is DSGVTQTPKHLITATGQRVTLRCSPRSGDLSVYWYQQSLDQGLQFLIQYYNGEERAKGNILERFSAQQFPDLHSELNLSSLELGDSALYFCASSTQRWGDGYTFGSGTRLTVV.

The V gene is TRBV5-1, the J gene TRBJ1-1; the D gene is possibly TRBD1 (6 bases). Trimming took off 8 bases at V and 1 base at J, with 18 bases between the two ends. Per germline, CDR1 SGHRS and CDR2 YFSETQ. The CDR3 loop spans 15 amino acids. CDR3 sequence (DNA): TGCGCCAGTTCGGTCACAGGGCACGGGAACACTGAAGCTTTCTTT. Amino acids: CASSVTGHGNTEAFF. Supplemented by reference TRBV5-1 and TRBJ1-1, the full variable domain reads KAGVTQTPRYLIKTRGQQVTLSCSPISGHRSVSWYQQTPGQGLQFLFEYFSETQRNKGNFPGRFSGRQFSNSRSEMNVSTLELGDSALYLCASSVTGHGNTEAFFGQGTRLTVV.

The chain employs TRBV12-5 and TRBJ2-5; maybe TRBD1 (7 bases). Germline values: CDR1 LGHNT, CDR2 FRNRAP. V lost 6 bases, J lost 3 bases, and 11 bases lay in between. This CDR3 region has 13 residues. CDR3 sequence: CASGRGTEETQYF. Here the CDR3 DNA reads TGTGCTAGTGGCCGCGGGACAGAAGAGACCCAGTACTTC.

V gene TRBV2 combines with J gene TRBJ1-5, with TRBD1 identical over 7 bases. Trimming at V came to 4 bases and at J to 6 bases, leaving 6 bases not matched to a gene. The CDR3 has 14 residues. Germline V gene data show CDR1 as SNHLY and CDR2 as FYNNEI. CDR3 DNA: TGTGCCAGCAGTGGGGCAGGGGGGAGTCAGCCCCAGCATTTT. This gives the protein CASSGAGGSQPQHF.